The 32 T cell receptor beta chains below were found in one sample sequenced in a study of Graves' ophthalmopathy and Graves' hyperthyroidism. RNA served as the template for amplifying TCR beta CDR3 regions. Second-round multiplex PCR came after a first-round RT-PCR that employed HTBI primers. A single record per CDR3 protein comes from TCRdb applying MiXCR to the multiplex PCR reads. The table records 360,000 or so distinct CDR3 sequences, around 17% of them present only once. Sequencing was done on a sample of peripheral blood. The receptors were sampled from a woman between 18 and 29 years old with Graves' ophthalmopathy.

This clonotype was recorded many times. The chain uses TRBV28 and TRBJ2-7; D is ambiguous. CDR1 and CDR2 (germline): MDHEN, SYDVKM. This CDR3 is 12 amino acids long. V was pared by 2 bases and J by 4 bases, with 6 bases between. This CDR3 reads CASSLIGYEQYF. DNA of the CDR3: TGTGCCAGCAGTTTAATAGGTTACGAGCAGTACTTC. Based on the CDR3 plus reference TRBV28 and TRBJ2-7, the full variable domain is DVKVTQSSRYLVKRTGEKVFLECVQDMDHENMFWYRQDPGLGLRLIYFSYDVKMKEKGDIPEGYSVSREKKERFSLILESASTNQTSMYLCASSLIGYEQYFGPGTRLTVT.

This clonotype occurred many times. The chain employs TRBV29-1 and TRBJ1-2; 9 bases are a match to TRBD1. The junction had 3 bases not matched to a gene; V was cut back by 7 bases and J by 0 bases. The CDR3 runs 13 residues. CDR1 and CDR2 from the germline V gene are SQVTM and ANQGSEA. The CDR3 DNA reads TGCAGCGCCCGGGACAGGGCTAACTATGGCTACACCTTC. Translation gives CSARDRANYGYTF.

This clonotype was detected only a few times. The chain is built from TRBV12-5 and TRBJ1-2, with unresolved D. This CDR3 contains 11 residues. Trimming took off 3 bases at V and 2 bases at J, with 1 base between the two ends. CDR1 is LGHNT, CDR2 FRNRAP, per germline. CDR3 residues: CASGLNYGYTF. The CDR3 DNA is TGTGCTAGTGGTTTAAACTATGGCTACACCTTC. Using reference TRBV12-5 and TRBJ1-2 for the parts outside the CDR3, the full variable domain is DARVTQTPRHKVTEMGQEVTMRCQPILGHNTVFWYRQTMMQGLELLAYFRNRAPLDDSGMPKDRFSAEMPDATLATLKIQPSEPRDSAVYFCASGLNYGYTFGSGTRLTVV.

This clonotype was found many times. The rearrangement joins TRBV6-1 to TRBJ2-1; TRBD2 is a possible D gene (5 bases). From germline, CDR1 is MNHNS and CDR2 SASEGT. The CDR3 runs to 13 residues. V was clipped by 8 bases and J by 1 base, with 9 bases between them. CDR3 sequence (DNA): TGTGCCAGCGGAGGATTTTCCTACAATGAGCAGTTCTTC. Residues: CASGGFSYNEQFF.

This clonotype came up many times. The chain recombines TRBV15 with TRBJ2-7, with D uncertain. CDR1 and CDR2 from the germline V gene are LNHNV and YYDKDF (reference sequence). The ends were cut back, 8 bases at V and 0 bases at J, with 14 bases in the middle. The CDR3 covers 14 residues. The CDR3 bases are TGTGCCACCGCACGTCGCCTCGACTCCTACGAGCAGTACTTC. Translated: CATARRLDSYEQYF. Full variable domain (outside the CDR3, taken from reference TRBV15 and TRBJ2-7): DAMVIQNPRYQVTQFGKPVTLSCSQTLNHNVMYWYQQKSSQAPKLLFHYYDKDFNNEADTPDNFQSRRPNTSFCFLDIRSPGLGDTAMYLCATARRLDSYEQYFGPGTRLTVT.

This clonotype was seen repeatedly, ten times or more. The chain has TRBV19 and TRBJ2-7; D is unclear. Germline V CDR1 and CDR2: LNHDA, SQIVND (reference sequence). The CDR3 contains 15 residues. The V gene lost 5 bases and the J gene lost 5 bases, with 19 bases spanning the gap. In DNA form, the CDR3 reads TGTGCCAGTAGTGCTCCCCTAGGAACCGCCGACGAGCAGTACTTC. Amino acids: CASSAPLGTADEQYF.

This clonotype was observed many times. The chain carries TRBV7-9 and TRBJ2-5; D gene uncertain. V was clipped by 0 bases and J by 7 bases, with 9 bases between them. The germline V gene encodes CDR1 SEHNR and CDR2 FQNEAQ (reference sequence). This CDR3 is built from 13 residues. The CDR3: CASSLAQRGTQYF. The CDR3 DNA reads as TGTGCCAGCAGCTTAGCCCAACGCGGGACCCAGTACTTC.

The genes are TRBV6-1 and TRBJ2-7, with 8 bases matching TRBD2. The CDR3 totals 14 residues. V lost 8 bases and J lost 3; bases outside the gene matches: 9. Germline CDR1 reads MNHNS; CDR2 reads SASEGT. The CDR3 here is CASGLRLAGYEQYF. The DNA for the CDR3 is TGTGCCAGCGGCCTAAGGCTAGCGGGCTACGAGCAGTACTTC.

The sample holds many counts of this clonotype. The genes are TRBV6-2 or TRBV6-3 and TRBJ2-5, with 11 bases fitting TRBD2. Germline assignment: CDR1 MNHEY and CDR2 SVGEGT. The junction had 16 bases not matched to a gene; V was cut back by 2 bases and J by 2 bases. This CDR3 is built from 20 residues. The CDR3 DNA follows: TGTGCCAGCAGTTACGACCCAAGTCACAGACTAGCGGGGTCTCAAGAGACCCAGTACTTC. Protein sequence: CASSYDPSHRLAGSQETQYF.

The count of this clonotype is one. The V call is TRBV6-1, the J call TRBJ2-5; TRBD2 aligns across 9 bases. Germline lookup yields CDR1 MNHNS and CDR2 SASEGT. J lost 4 bases, V lost 10 bases, and 10 bases had no gene match. The CDR3 length is 14 residues. The CDR3 sequence is CANRLAASSETQYF. The CDR3 DNA follows: TGTGCCAACAGACTAGCGGCCTCATCAGAGACCCAGTACTTC.

This sequence joins TRBV7-3 and TRBJ1-5, with D possibly TRBD1 on 5 matching bases. Trimming left V 5 bases short and J 3 bases short, with 11 bases between. This CDR3 region has 14 residues. In germline, CDR1 is SGHTA, CDR2 FQGTGA. The CDR3 sequence is CASSPTGANQPQHF. In nucleotides, the CDR3 is TGTGCCAGCAGCCCCACAGGAGCCAATCAGCCCCAGCATTTT.

This clonotype was counted many times. The chain couples TRBV6-2 or TRBV6-3 to TRBJ1-1; 10 bases line up with TRBD1. Trimming removed 0 bases from V and 14 bases from J; junction bases left unmatched: 15. In germline, CDR1 is MNHEY, CDR2 SVGEGT. The CDR3 length is 16 residues. The DNA for the CDR3 is TGTGCCAGCAGTTACTCGTCCGGGACAGGGGTGGCCGGTGGATTCTTT. Protein: CASSYSSGTGVAGGFF.

The J gene is TRBJ2-7, the V gene TRBV10-3; possibly TRBD1 for D (5 bases). There are 12 residues in the CDR3. CDR1 and CDR2 from the germline V gene are ENHRY and SYGVKD. Between the trimmed V and J ends, which lost 2 bases and 5 bases, there was a span of 7 bases. The CDR3 loop is CAISEDSDEQYF. The DNA for the CDR3 is TGTGCCATCAGTGAGGACAGTGACGAGCAGTACTTC.

The rearrangement links TRBV12-3 or TRBV12-4 to TRBJ1-1; 8 nucleotides agree with TRBD1. Trimming at V came to 5 bases and at J to 6 bases, leaving 8 bases not matched to a gene. This CDR3 spans 14 amino acids. The CDR3 nucleotides read TGTGCCAGCAGTCAAACAGGGGGTTCACCTGAAGCTTTCTTT. It specifies CASSQTGGSPEAFF.

This clonotype was counted at least ten times. The chain employs TRBV7-8 and TRBJ1-5; D ambiguous. From germline, CDR1 is SGHVS and CDR2 FQNEAQ. The germline V and J ends were trimmed by 5 bases and 5 bases, with 13 bases remaining between them. The CDR3 spans 14 residues. Here the CDR3 reads CASSPTRVDQPQHF. In nucleotides, the CDR3 is TGTGCCAGCAGCCCCACTCGCGTAGATCAGCCCCAGCATTTT. The full variable domain, with the rest looked up from reference TRBV7-8 and TRBJ1-5, is GAGVSQSPRYKVAKRGQDVALRCDPISGHVSLFWYQQALGQGPEFLTYFQNEAQLDKSGLPSDRFFAERPEGSVSTLKIQRTQQEDSAVYLCASSPTRVDQPQHFGDGTRLSIL.

The table lists this clonotype with many counts. The chain employs TRBV12-3 or TRBV12-4 and TRBJ1-2; no firm D call. Trimming removed 6 bases at V and 3 bases at J, with 17 bases between. The CDR3 extends over 15 amino acids. The CDR3 sequence: CASSLDIGGDYGYTF. DNA for the CDR3: TGTGCCAGCAGCCTGGATATTGGTGGTGACTATGGCTACACCTTC.

The J gene is TRBJ2-5, the V gene TRBV12-3 or TRBV12-4; TRBD2 might be the D (5 bases). This CDR3 is 17 amino acids long. V was clipped by 1 base and J by 3 bases, with 18 bases between them. The CDR3 region has the DNA TGTGCCAGCAGTTTAGGCGGGTTTGGGCCCTTGGAAGAGACCCAGTACTTC. Translation: CASSLGGFGPLEETQYF.

This clonotype was counted ten times or more. The chain uses TRBV7-9 and TRBJ1-2; no clear D. CDR3 size: 16 residues. The V end was cut by 0 bases, the J end by 8 bases, with 19 bases between. CDR1 is SEHNR and CDR2 is FQNEAQ in the germline V gene (reference sequence). In DNA form, the CDR3 reads TGTGCCAGCAGCTTAGCCACGGGCCCTGCCTTGGGGGGCTACACCTTC. Translated, it gives CASSLATGPALGGYTF.

This clonotype showed up many times. This chain connects TRBV9 to TRBJ1-1, with 11 bases fitting TRBD1. The CDR3 is 18 amino acids. Germline V CDR1 and CDR2: SGDLS, YYNGEE. The J segment lost 4 bases and the V segment lost 0 bases, leaving 11 bases of the junction unmatched. This CDR3 reads CASSVVAGGQGEATEAFF. The CDR3 nucleotides are TGTGCCAGCAGCGTAGTAGCCGGGGGACAGGGGGAAGCCACTGAAGCTTTCTTT.

This clonotype was observed many times. The chain uses TRBV20-1 and TRBJ2-6; 10 bases are a match to TRBD2. The V segment lost 0 bases and the J segment 4 bases; nucleotides outside the gene matches: 9. The length of the CDR3 is 18 residues. CDR1 is DFQATT and CDR2 is SNEGSKA in the germline V gene (reference sequence). The CDR3 loop is CSARDRSGRARGANVLTF. Written as DNA, the CDR3 is TGCAGTGCTAGAGATCGGAGCGGGAGGGCCAGAGGGGCCAACGTCCTGACTTTC.

In this sample, this clonotype turned up many times. The genes are TRBV12-3 or TRBV12-4 and TRBJ2-7; 8 bases fit TRBD2. The CDR3 is made up of 15 amino acids. Trimming removed 3 bases from V and 3 bases from J; junction bases left unmatched: 7. CDR3 coding DNA: TGTGCCAGCAGTTTCGGGGGGGTCCACTACTACGAGCAGTACTTC. Protein sequence: CASSFGGVHYYEQYF.

This clonotype was observed many times. This chain connects TRBV4-3 to TRBJ1-1; 8 nucleotides agree with TRBD1. With V trimmed by 4 bases and J by 7 bases, 5 bases remained unmatched. The germline CDR1 and CDR2 sequences are LGHNA and YSLEER. There are 13 residues in the CDR3. In nucleotides, the CDR3 is TGCGCCAGCAGCCTTGAACAGGGGGGTGAAGCTTTCTTT. This encodes CASSLEQGGEAFF.

The chain couples TRBV9 to TRBJ2-5; D is ambiguous. Trimming pared 3 bases from V and 5 bases from J, leaving 14 bases between. The CDR3 has 14 amino acids. Germline lookup yields CDR1 SGDLS and CDR2 YYNGEE. The CDR3 protein is CASSADTSAETQYF. CDR3 coding DNA: TGTGCCAGCAGCGCTGATACCAGCGCGGAGACCCAGTACTTC.

This clonotype was counted many times. J is TRBJ1-6 and V is TRBV6-2 or TRBV6-3; D gene ambiguous. This CDR3 comprises 13 residues. Germline V gene sequence: CDR1 MNHEY, CDR2 SVGEGT. V was clipped by 7 bases and J by 10 bases, with 14 bases between them. The CDR3: CASIKDGLSPLHF. The CDR3 region has the DNA TGTGCCAGCATCAAGGACGGACTGTCACCCCTCCACTTT.

This clonotype was seen many times. The rearrangement joins TRBV11-2 to TRBJ2-5, with 7 positions matching TRBD1. This CDR3 is 12 amino acids long. The germline gives CDR1 SGHAT, CDR2 FQNNGV. The V gene end was trimmed by 10 bases and the J gene end by 5 bases; junction bases not matched to a gene: 7. The CDR3 coding sequence is TGTGCCACTGAGGGGGCGTCGGAGACCCAGTACTTC. Its protein is CATEGASETQYF.

Many counts were recorded for this clonotype. This rearrangement joins TRBV5-1 to TRBJ1-1; 12 bases fit TRBD1. CDR3 length: 14 residues. In germline, CDR1 is SGHRS, CDR2 YFSETQ. The junction had 4 bases not matched to a gene; V was cut back by 3 bases and J by 7 bases. CDR3 sequence reads: CASSSGQGANEAFF. DNA of the CDR3: TGCGCCAGCAGCTCGGGACAGGGGGCGAATGAAGCTTTCTTT.

This clonotype was seen at least ten times. The rearrangement joins TRBV28 to TRBJ2-5, with unresolved D. Germline V gives CDR1 MDHEN, CDR2 SYDVKM. This CDR3 has 14 amino acids. Between the trimmed V and J ends, which lost 8 bases and 3 bases, there was a span of 16 bases. CDR3 loop: CASGSLRTEETQYF. The CDR3, as DNA: TGTGCCAGCGGCTCCCTGCGGACCGAAGAGACCCAGTACTTC.

This clonotype was seen ten or more times. The V and J genes are TRBV12-3 or TRBV12-4 and TRBJ1-5; D ambiguous. CDR3 length: 14 amino acids. The V end was cut by 5 bases, the J end by 0 bases, with 8 bases between. This CDR3 is CASSQFNSNQPQHF. CDR3 coding DNA: TGTGCCAGCAGTCAATTTAATAGCAATCAGCCCCAGCATTTT.

The table lists this clonotype with many counts. This chain joins TRBV14 and TRBJ2-7; 11 bases match TRBD2. Trimming took 1 base from V and 4 from J; bases not matched to a gene: 15. CDR3 size: 19 residues. Germline V lookup: CDR1 SGHDN, CDR2 FVKESK. CDR3 loop: CASSQVKLSGGADSYEQYF. CDR3 DNA sequence: TGTGCCAGCAGCCAAGTTAAACTTAGCGGGGGGGCGGATTCATACGAGCAGTACTTC.

This clonotype occurred many times. The chain links TRBV20-1 to TRBJ2-5; D assignment may be TRBD1 or TRBD2 (6 bases each). Trimming took off 8 bases at V and 5 bases at J, with 24 bases between the two ends. Germline lookup yields CDR1 DFQATT and CDR2 SNEGSKA (reference sequence). The CDR3 is made up of 15 amino acids. The CDR3 sequence: CSSYPFQGRMETQYF. CDR3 bases: TGCAGTTCTTACCCTTTCCAGGGGAGGATGGAGACCCAGTACTTC.

A remark on this clonotype: A much larger clone is a single base away; this may be a read error. The chain combines TRBV7-2 with TRBJ2-7; D possibly matches TRBD1 or TRBD2 (5 bases each). The CDR3 is 15 residues long. V was pared by 4 bases and J by 0 bases, with 13 bases between. Germline CDR1 is SGHTA and CDR2 is FQGNSA. DNA of the CDR3: TGTGCCAGCAGCTGGTCGGGGCGTCACTCCTACGAGCAGTACTTC. Residues: CASSWSGRHSYEQYF.

This clonotype was recorded at least ten times. The V gene is TRBV5-1, the J gene TRBJ2-2; weak D call: TRBD1 (5 bases). CDR1 and CDR2 (germline): SGHRS, YFSETQ. Between the trimmed V and J ends, which lost 0 bases and 1 base, there was a span of 7 bases. The CDR3 covers 15 residues. The CDR3 DNA sequence: TGCGCCAGCAGCTTGGTTCAGGGGAACACCGGGGAGCTGTTTTTT. This translates into CASSLVQGNTGELFF.